This T cell receptor beta chain was sequenced in a study of CD8 T cells in ankylosing spondylitis (dated by TCRdb to 2016 to 2017). Study-wide context: The study set out to find disease-linked TCR variants by profiling T cell receptor beta repertoires in ankylosing spondylitis patients and healthy donors. The whole study cohort included 108 healthy donors and 25 ankylosing spondylitis patients. Peripheral blood was sampled, and synovial fluid was additionally collected from ankylosing spondylitis patients.

Overall results and qualifications from the work: A TCR beta motif made up of seven or eight highly homologous amino acid variants appeared to be characteristic of blood from ankylosing spondylitis patients. The disease-linked clones had a CD8+ phenotype and were found at relatively low frequencies in peripheral blood. The disease-linked clones were reported to be significantly enriched in matched synovial fluid samples from ankylosing spondylitis patients. Some TCR beta motif variants had previously been reported in synovial fluid and blood of reactive arthritis patients, which suggested common disease-initiation mechanisms.

This clonotype was picked up many times. Its antigen specificity is not known. Base qualities are missing; no much larger clone stands one base away. The sequencer was an Illumina HiSeq 2500. Quantitative 5'-RACE with molecular barcodes was the method used to prepare the TCR beta libraries. The authors processed their data as follows. To identify disease-linked TCR variants, a new computational method was used, one built on a probabilistic model of VDJ rearrangement. Using fastp at Q25 and MiXCR, TCRdb reprocessed the public reads and kept productive beta chains. Every distinct CDR3 protein forms one entry, paired with its most common genes and DNA. These V and J calls originate from TCRdb's pipeline instead of the authors' own analysis. The sample table lists some 140,000 distinct CDR3 sequences, 7.3% of them with a count of one. Roughly 12% of the sample goes to the ten largest clones. This TCR was sampled from a female donor with ankylosing spondylitis or in good health (not recorded which). Sequencing was performed on blood, either unsorted or a sorted T cell fraction (not recorded which).

The bases are TGTGCCAGCAGTTTAGGGTTTCCTGAAGCTTTCTTT. It encodes CASSLGFPEAFF. The chain is assembled from TRBV12-3 or TRBV12-4 and TRBJ1-1; no D gene is confidently identified. The CDR3 holds 12 amino acids from the cysteine to the phenylalanine. CDR3 DNA only is kept here, 36 bases in frame from base 1. V lost 1 base and J lost 6 bases; the stretch between them is 6 bases long.